What follows are 18 T cell receptor beta chains derived from one specimen sequenced in a study of T cell responses to AZD1222 COVID-19 vaccine. TCRdb's table, derived via immunoSEQ multiplex PCR, lists solely in-frame clones and lacks some. The repertoire holds roughly 150,000 clones, with around 90% as singletons. The sequencing here drew on peripheral blood, taken 28 days after the second AZD1222 dose. These receptors were collected from an adult who received the AZD1222 COVID-19 vaccine.

V and J are TRBV19 and TRBJ2-1, with D possibly being TRBD1 or TRBD2 (6 bases each). Trimming pared 9 bases from V and 9 bases from J, leaving 18 bases between. The CDR3 spans 13 residues. Germline loops: CDR1 LNHDA, CDR2 SQIVND (reference sequence). The CDR3 loop is CASQIGGAGEQFF. The CDR3 nucleotides are TGTGCCAGCCAAATCGGGGGCGCTGGTGAGCAGTTCTTC.

The rearrangement uses TRBV6-5 and TRBJ1-2; TRBD1 aligns across 10 bases. CDR1 MNHEY and CDR2 SVGAGI come from the germline V gene. This CDR3 has 14 amino acids. Unmatched junction bases numbered 8, after V lost 5 bases and J lost 8 bases. DNA of the CDR3: TGTGCCAGCAGTCGAGGACAGGGGGTGGAGGGCTACACCTTC. It yields the protein CASSRGQGVEGYTF.

The chain has TRBV5-5 and TRBJ1-5, with a possible D match to TRBD1 (6 bases). The CDR3 has 18 amino acids. The germline gives CDR1 SGHKS, CDR2 YYEKEE (reference sequence). Trimming left V 2 bases short and J 0 bases short, with 18 bases between. Here the CDR3 reads CASSFTRDTPFSNQPQHF. In DNA, the CDR3 is TGTGCCAGCAGCTTTACCCGGGACACTCCTTTTAGCAATCAGCCCCAGCATTTT.

V gene TRBV15 combines with J gene TRBJ2-7; no clear D gene. Trimming cost V 0 bases and J 0 bases, with 6 bases left between them. The germline gives CDR1 LNHNV, CDR2 YYDKDF (reference sequence). This CDR3 contains 14 residues. The CDR3 loop is CATSRDKGSYEQYF. The CDR3, as DNA: TGTGCCACCAGCAGAGACAAGGGCTCCTACGAGCAGTACTTC.

This chain links TRBV11-2 with TRBJ2-3, with 14 bases identical to TRBD2. With 5 bases clipped from V and 5 bases from J, the junction kept 9 bases outside the gene matches. CDR1 is SGHAT and CDR2 is FQNNGV in the germline V gene. The CDR3 extends over 17 amino acids. The CDR3 bases are TGTGCCAGCAGCCTGGCGACTAGCGGGAGGGGTGGAGATACGCAGTATTTT. This gives the protein CASSLATSGRGGDTQYF.

The J gene is TRBJ2-5, the V gene TRBV6-2 or TRBV6-3; D might be TRBD1 or TRBD2, each matching 5 bases. The CDR3 runs 15 residues. Germline V gives CDR1 MNHEY, CDR2 SVGEGT. Trimming took off 4 bases at V and 2 bases at J, with 14 bases between the two ends. CDR3 sequence: CASSSGNRRQETQYF. In DNA form, the CDR3 reads TGTGCCAGCAGTTCTGGTAACAGGAGGCAAGAGACCCAGTACTTC.

The genes are TRBV19 and TRBJ2-7, with D maybe TRBD2 (7 bases). The V end was cut by 3 bases, the J end by 6 bases, with 33 bases between. CDR3 length: 20 amino acids. Germline values: CDR1 LNHDA, CDR2 SQIVND (reference sequence). The CDR3 nucleotides read TGTGCCAGTAGTATGACGGTGACTAGCCGGGGACTACAGGGATTGACCGAGCAGTACTTC. The encoded protein is CASSMTVTSRGLQGLTEQYF.

This rearrangement joins TRBV19 to TRBJ2-1; TRBD2 agrees at 7 bases. This CDR3 region has 17 residues. Germline V gene lookup returns CDR1 LNHDA and CDR2 SQIVND (reference sequence). V lost 2 bases, J lost 3 bases, and 10 bases stayed unmatched. The CDR3 sequence is CASSIRSQRGGYNEQFF. DNA for the CDR3: TGTGCCAGTAGTATACGTTCCCAGCGGGGTGGCTACAATGAGCAGTTCTTC.

The rearrangement joins TRBV19 to TRBJ1-5; D gene unclear. The V gene lost 3 bases and the J gene lost 7 bases, with 7 bases spanning the gap. Germline V gives CDR1 LNHDA, CDR2 SQIVND (reference sequence). The CDR3 runs 12 residues. The CDR3 sequence: CASSMSGQPQHF. CDR3 nucleotides: TGTGCCAGTAGTATGAGTGGCCAGCCCCAGCATTTT.

This clone was recorded once. DNA for the CDR3: TGTGCCAGCAGCCATCACAGGGGGCTAAGGGGTAACTATGGCTACACCTTC. Translated: CASSHHRGLRGNYGYTF. The chain couples TRBV3-1 (or the pseudogene TRBV3-2) to TRBJ1-2; 9 bases fit TRBD1. This CDR3 has 17 amino acids. The germline gives CDR1 LGHDT, CDR2 YNNKEL (reference sequence). Trimming cost V 3 bases and J 1 base; bases outside gene matches: 9.

The CDR3 is CARSWGFYYEQYF. The DNA of the CDR3 is TGTGCCAGAAGCTGGGGGTTCTACTACGAGCAGTACTTC. The genes are TRBV5-3 and TRBJ2-7; tentatively, D is TRBD1 or TRBD2 (5 bases each). TRBV5-3 is an ORF, with its function uncertain. The V gene lost 3 bases and the J gene lost 3 bases, with 10 bases spanning the gap. CDR3 length: 13 residues.

The chain recombines TRBV19 with TRBJ1-2; possible D gene TRBD1, 6 bases. Germline values: CDR1 LNHDA, CDR2 SQIVND (reference sequence). With 7 bases removed from V and 8 bases from J, the gap between germline ends came to 23 bases. CDR3 length: 15 amino acids. The CDR3 is CASKGGRRPSGGYTF. The CDR3 DNA is TGTGCCAGTAAGGGGGGGCGGCGGCCTTCCGGGGGCTACACCTTC. Full variable domain (missing parts from reference TRBV19 and TRBJ1-2): DGGITQSPKYLFRKEGQNVTLSCEQNLNHDAMYWYRQDPGQGLRLIYYSQIVNDFQKGDIAEGYSVSREKKESFPLTVTSAQKNPTAFYLCASKGGRRPSGGYTFGSGTRLTVV.

This rearrangement joins TRBV4-2 to TRBJ2-3; TRBD2 matches 10 bases. Trimming removed 2 bases from V and 4 bases from J; junction bases left unmatched: 9. This CDR3 region has 17 residues. Germline V gene data show CDR1 as LGHNA and CDR2 as YNFKEQ. This chain's CDR3 is CASSQLLAGVESDTQYF. For the CDR3, the DNA is TGTGCCAGCAGCCAACTTCTAGCGGGAGTAGAATCAGATACGCAGTATTTT.

Details on this clone: The sample contains more than one DNA sequence encoding this CDR3. The chain recombines TRBV5-1 with TRBJ2-2, with unresolved D. The CDR3 has 15 amino acids. Germline CDR1 reads SGHRS; CDR2 reads YFSETQ. The ends were cut back, 2 bases at V and 2 bases at J, with 10 bases in the middle. The CDR3, as DNA: TGCGCCAGCAGCTTAGGCCACCTAAACACCGGGGAGCTGTTTTTT. This sequence encodes CASSLGHLNTGELFF.

CDR3 loop: CASSTHGGGTEAFF. The CDR3 coding sequence is TGTGCCAGTAGCACTCACGGGGGGGGCACTGAAGCTTTCTTT. This rearrangement joins TRBV19 to TRBJ1-1, with D possibly TRBD1 on 5 matching bases. This CDR3 is 14 amino acids long. Trimming left V 6 bases short and J 4 bases short, with 15 bases between. Germline V gives CDR1 LNHDA, CDR2 SQIVND (reference sequence).

The chain links TRBV11-2 to TRBJ2-1; D is unclear. The CDR3 extends over 13 amino acids. V gave up 0 bases and J gave up 10 bases, with 10 bases separating them. Germline V gene data show CDR1 as SGHAT and CDR2 as FQNNGV. CDR3 DNA sequence: TGTGCCAGCAGCTTAGATCGGTCATCCGAGCAGTTCTTC. This encodes CASSLDRSSEQFF.

Only a few counts were recorded for this clone. The chain has TRBV21-1 and TRBJ2-1; TRBD2, the D gene given by the table, was not confirmed from the DNA. TRBV21-1 is shown as a pseudogene. This CDR3 has 15 residues. CDR3: CASSEGPIIVDEQFF. CDR3 sequence (DNA): TGTGCCAGCAGCGAGGGCCCAATAATCGTCGATGAGCAGTTCTTC.

The V gene is TRBV7-9, the J gene TRBJ1-2; no clear D gene. The CDR3 covers 15 residues. CDR1 and CDR2 (germline): SEHNR, FQNEAQ (reference sequence). Trimming took off 1 base at V and 2 bases at J, with 11 bases between the two ends. CDR3 amino acids: CASSLVPGPNYGYTF. DNA of the CDR3: TGTGCCAGCAGCTTAGTCCCGGGCCCGAACTATGGCTACACCTTC.